The text below deals with one T cell receptor (beta chain). Original methodology: Reference gene primer amplification yielded estimated nucleated cell counts. Generated by immunoSEQ multiplex PCR, the TCRdb table keeps only in-frame clones and is missing some. V, J and clone size are those of that table, while D and trimming were read from the DNA. Of roughly 100,000 clones listed, approximately 90% are singletons. The data belong to a study of blood T cell repertoires in COVID-19. On the study more broadly: The United States, Italy and Spain provided the acute and convalescent COVID-19 samples. The cDNA or gDNA used as material had been derived from T cells, B-cell-depleted T cells, or PBMCs.

The CDR3 sequence is 14 residues long. Trimming stripped 4 bases from V and 7 bases from J, with 15 bases between. Per germline, CDR1 SGHDT and CDR2 YYEEEE. The rearrangement joins TRBV5-6 to TRBJ1-5; perhaps TRBD1 as D (6 bases). The sequenced sample was peripheral blood. The sequence was obtained from a man aged 50 to 59 with active COVID-19. CDR3 protein: CASSAGAGRQPQHF. The CDR3 nucleotides are TGTGCCAGCAGCGCGGGGGCGGGCCGCCAGCCCCAGCATTTT. Filled out from reference TRBV5-6 and TRBJ1-5, the complete variable domain reads DAGVTQSPTHLIKTRGQQVTLRCSPKSGHDTVSWYQQALGQGPQFIFQYYEEEERQRGNFPDRFSGHQFPNYSSELNVNALLLGDSALYLCASSAGAGRQPQHFGDGTRLSIL.